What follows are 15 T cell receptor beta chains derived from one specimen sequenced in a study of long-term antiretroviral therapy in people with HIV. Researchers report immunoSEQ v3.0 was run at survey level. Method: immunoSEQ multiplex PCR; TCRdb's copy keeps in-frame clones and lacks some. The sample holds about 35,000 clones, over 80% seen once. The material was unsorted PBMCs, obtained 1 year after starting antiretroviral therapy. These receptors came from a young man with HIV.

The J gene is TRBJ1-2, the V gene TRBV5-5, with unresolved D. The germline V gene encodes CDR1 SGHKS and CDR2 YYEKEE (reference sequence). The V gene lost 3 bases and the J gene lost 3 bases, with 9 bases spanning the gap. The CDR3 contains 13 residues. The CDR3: CASSSEGYYGYTF. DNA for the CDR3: TGTGCCAGCAGCTCCGAGGGTTACTATGGCTACACCTTC.

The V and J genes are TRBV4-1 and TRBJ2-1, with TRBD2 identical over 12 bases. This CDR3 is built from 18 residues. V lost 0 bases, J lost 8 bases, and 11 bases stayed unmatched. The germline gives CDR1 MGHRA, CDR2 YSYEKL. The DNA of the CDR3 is TGCGCCAGCAGCCAAGATAGGGCTAGCGGGGGGGGAGGCGATGAGCAGTTCTTC. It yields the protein CASSQDRASGGGGDEQFF.

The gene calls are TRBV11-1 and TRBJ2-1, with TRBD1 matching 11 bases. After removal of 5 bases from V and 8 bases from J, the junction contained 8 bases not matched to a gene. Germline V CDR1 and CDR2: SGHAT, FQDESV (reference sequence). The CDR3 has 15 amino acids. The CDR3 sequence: CASSPTGQGADEQFF. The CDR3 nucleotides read TGTGCCAGCAGCCCAACCGGACAGGGGGCCGATGAGCAGTTCTTC. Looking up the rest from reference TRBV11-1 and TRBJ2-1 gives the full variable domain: EAEVAQSPRYKITEKSQAVAFWCDPISGHATLYWYRQILGQGPELLVQFQDESVVDDSQLPKDRFSAERLKGVDSTLKIQPAELGDSAMYLCASSPTGQGADEQFFGPGTRLTVL.

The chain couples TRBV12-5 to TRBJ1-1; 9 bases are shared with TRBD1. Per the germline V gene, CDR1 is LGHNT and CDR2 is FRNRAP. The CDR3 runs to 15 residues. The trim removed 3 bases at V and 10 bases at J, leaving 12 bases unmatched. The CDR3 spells CASGLPLGGQGRAFF. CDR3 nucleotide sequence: TGTGCTAGTGGTTTACCCCTGGGAGGACAGGGGAGAGCTTTCTTT.

CDR3 coding DNA: TGTGCCACCAGCAGAGGCCCCGAGTTCGGGAACACTGAAGCTTTCTTT. It translates to CATSRGPEFGNTEAFF. The chain employs TRBV15 and TRBJ1-1; unclear D gene. The CDR3 has 16 amino acids. Trimming removed 1 base from V and 1 base from J, with 13 bases in between. Germline-derived CDR1 and CDR2 are LNHNV and YYDKDF (reference sequence).

The CDR3 coding sequence is TGTGCCAGCAGCCCCCTCAGGAGTTCTAACTATGGCTACACCTTC. The encoded protein is CASSPLRSSNYGYTF. This chain uses TRBV6-6 with TRBJ1-2, with unresolved D. Germline V gene data show CDR1 as MNHNY and CDR2 as SVGAGI (reference sequence). This CDR3 contains 15 residues. V gave up 6 bases and J gave up 0 bases, with 14 bases separating them.

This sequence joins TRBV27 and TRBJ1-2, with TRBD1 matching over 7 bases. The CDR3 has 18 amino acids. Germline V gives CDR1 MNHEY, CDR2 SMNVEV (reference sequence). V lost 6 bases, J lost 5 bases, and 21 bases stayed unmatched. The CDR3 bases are TGTGCCAGCAGCATACAGGGGACTATGGGGGGGGGTTCATATGGCTACACCTTC. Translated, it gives CASSIQGTMGGGSYGYTF.

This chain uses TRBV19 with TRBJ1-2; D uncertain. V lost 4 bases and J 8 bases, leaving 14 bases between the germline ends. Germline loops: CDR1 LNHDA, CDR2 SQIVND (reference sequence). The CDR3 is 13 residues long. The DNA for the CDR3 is TGTGCCAGTAGTAATCCGAGCCTTGGAGGCTACACCTTC. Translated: CASSNPSLGGYTF.

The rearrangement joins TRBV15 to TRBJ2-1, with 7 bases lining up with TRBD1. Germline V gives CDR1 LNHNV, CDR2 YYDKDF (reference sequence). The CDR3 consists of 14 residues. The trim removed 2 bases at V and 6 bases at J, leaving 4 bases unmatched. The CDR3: CATSRIQGSNEQFF. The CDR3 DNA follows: TGTGCCACCAGCAGAATACAGGGGAGCAATGAGCAGTTCTTC.

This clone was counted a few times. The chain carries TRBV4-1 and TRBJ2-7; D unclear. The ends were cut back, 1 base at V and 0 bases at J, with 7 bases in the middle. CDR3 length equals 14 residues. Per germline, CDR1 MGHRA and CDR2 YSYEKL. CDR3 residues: CASSQVGDSYEQYF. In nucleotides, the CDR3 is TGCGCCAGCAGCCAAGTTGGGGACTCCTACGAGCAGTACTTC.

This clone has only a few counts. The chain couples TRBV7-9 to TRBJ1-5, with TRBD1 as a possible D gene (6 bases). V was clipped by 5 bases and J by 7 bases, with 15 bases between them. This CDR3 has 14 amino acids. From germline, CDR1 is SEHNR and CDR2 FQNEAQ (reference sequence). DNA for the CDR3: TGTGCCAGCAGCCTGGACAGAATGCTCCAGCCCCAGCATTTT. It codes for CASSLDRMLQPQHF.

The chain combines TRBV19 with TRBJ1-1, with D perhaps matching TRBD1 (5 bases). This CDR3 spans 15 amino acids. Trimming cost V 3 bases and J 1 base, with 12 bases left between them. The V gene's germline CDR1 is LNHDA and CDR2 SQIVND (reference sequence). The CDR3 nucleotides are TGTGCCAGTAGTATCCCTGGGACGCCGAACACTGAAGCTTTCTTT. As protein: CASSIPGTPNTEAFF.

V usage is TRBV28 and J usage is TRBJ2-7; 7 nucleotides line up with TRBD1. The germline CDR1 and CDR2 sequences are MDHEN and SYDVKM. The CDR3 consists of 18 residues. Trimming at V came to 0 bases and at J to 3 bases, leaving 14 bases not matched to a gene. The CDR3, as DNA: TGTGCCAGCAGTTTATGGGAGTCTGGGGAACAGGGGTTCTACGAGCAGTACTTC. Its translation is CASSLWESGEQGFYEQYF.

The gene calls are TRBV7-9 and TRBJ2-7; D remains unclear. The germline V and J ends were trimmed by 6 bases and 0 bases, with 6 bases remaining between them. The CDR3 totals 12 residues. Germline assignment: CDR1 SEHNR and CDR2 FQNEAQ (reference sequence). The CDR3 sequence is CASSLGSYEQYF. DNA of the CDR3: TGTGCCAGCAGTCTTGGCTCCTACGAGCAGTACTTC.

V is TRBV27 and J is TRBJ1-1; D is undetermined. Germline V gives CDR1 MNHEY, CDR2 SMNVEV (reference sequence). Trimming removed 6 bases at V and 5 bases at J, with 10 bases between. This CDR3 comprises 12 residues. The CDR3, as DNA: TGTGCCAGCAGGGGGTGGGAGACTGAAGCTTTCTTT. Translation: CASRGWETEAFF.